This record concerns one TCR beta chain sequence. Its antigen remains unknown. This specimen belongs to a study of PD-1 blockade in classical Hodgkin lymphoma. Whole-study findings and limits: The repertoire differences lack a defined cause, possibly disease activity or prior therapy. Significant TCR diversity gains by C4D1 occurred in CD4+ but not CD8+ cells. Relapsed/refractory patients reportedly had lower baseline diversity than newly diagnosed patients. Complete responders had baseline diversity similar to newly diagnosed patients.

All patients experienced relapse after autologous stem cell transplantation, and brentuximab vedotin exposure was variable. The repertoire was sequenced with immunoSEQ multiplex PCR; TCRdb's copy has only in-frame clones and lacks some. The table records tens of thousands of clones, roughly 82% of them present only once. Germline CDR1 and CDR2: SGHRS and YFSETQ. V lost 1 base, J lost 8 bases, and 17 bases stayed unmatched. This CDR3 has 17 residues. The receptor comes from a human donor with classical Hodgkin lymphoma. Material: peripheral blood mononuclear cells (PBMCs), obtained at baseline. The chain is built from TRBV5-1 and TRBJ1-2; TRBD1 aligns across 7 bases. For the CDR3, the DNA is TGCGCCAGCAGCTTGACCGGGACAGACCAGGGGGTTGGAGGCTACACCTTC. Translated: CASSLTGTDQGVGGYTF.